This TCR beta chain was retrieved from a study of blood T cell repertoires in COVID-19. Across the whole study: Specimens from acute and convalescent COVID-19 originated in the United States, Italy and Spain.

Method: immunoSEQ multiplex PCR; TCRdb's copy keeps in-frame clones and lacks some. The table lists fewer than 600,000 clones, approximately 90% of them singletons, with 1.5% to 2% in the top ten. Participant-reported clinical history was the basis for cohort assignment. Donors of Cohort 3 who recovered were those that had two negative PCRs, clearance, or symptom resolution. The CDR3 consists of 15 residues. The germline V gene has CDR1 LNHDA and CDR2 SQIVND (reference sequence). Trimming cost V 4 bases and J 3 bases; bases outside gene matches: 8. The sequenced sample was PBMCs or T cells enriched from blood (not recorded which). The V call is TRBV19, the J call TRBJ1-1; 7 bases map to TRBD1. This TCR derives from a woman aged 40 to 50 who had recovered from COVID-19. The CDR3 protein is CASSTHRGRYTEAFF. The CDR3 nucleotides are TGTGCCAGTAGTACCCACAGGGGTAGGTACACTGAAGCTTTCTTT.